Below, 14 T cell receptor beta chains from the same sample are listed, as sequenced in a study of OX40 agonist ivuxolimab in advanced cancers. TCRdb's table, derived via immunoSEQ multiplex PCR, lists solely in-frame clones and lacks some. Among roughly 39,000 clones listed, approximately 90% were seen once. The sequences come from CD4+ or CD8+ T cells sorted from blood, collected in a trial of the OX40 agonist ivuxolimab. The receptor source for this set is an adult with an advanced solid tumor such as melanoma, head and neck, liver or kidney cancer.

The CDR3 DNA follows: TGTGCCAGAAACCTACAATCATCGATCTATGGCTACACCTTC. This sequence encodes CARNLQSSIYGYTF. This sequence joins TRBV5-4 and TRBJ1-2; D is undetermined. The CDR3 runs to 14 residues. In germline, CDR1 is SGHNT, CDR2 YYREEE (reference sequence). Trimming stripped 8 bases from V and 4 bases from J, with 18 bases between.

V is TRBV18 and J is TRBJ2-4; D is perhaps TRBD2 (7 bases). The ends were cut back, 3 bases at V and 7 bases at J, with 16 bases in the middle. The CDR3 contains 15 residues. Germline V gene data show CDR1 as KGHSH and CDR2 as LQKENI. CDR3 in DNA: TGTGCCAGCTCACCGGGGGCTAGCGGCTTGAACATTCAGTACTTC. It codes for CASSPGASGLNIQYF. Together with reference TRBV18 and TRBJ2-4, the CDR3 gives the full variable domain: NAGVMQNPRHLVRRRGQEARLRCSPMKGHSHVYWYRQLPEEGLKFMVYLQKENIIDESGMPKERFSAEFPKEGPSILRIQQVVRGDSAAYFCASSPGASGLNIQYFGAGTRLSVL.

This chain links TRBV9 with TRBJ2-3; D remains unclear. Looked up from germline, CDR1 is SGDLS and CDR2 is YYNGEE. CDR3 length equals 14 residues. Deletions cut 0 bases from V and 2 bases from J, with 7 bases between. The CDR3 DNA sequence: TGTGCCAGCAGCGTAGCAACGGCCACAGATACGCAGTATTTT. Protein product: CASSVATATDTQYF.

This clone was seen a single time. CDR3 in amino acids: CASSLGPPNNEQFF. The DNA of the CDR3 is TGTGCCAGCAGCCTGGGACCGCCGAACAATGAGCAGTTCTTC. The chain carries TRBV7-6 and TRBJ2-1; D might be TRBD1 or TRBD2, each matching 5 bases. Trimming stripped 5 bases from V and 5 bases from J, with 13 bases between. Germline V gene sequence: CDR1 SGHVS, CDR2 FNYEAQ. This CDR3 spans 14 amino acids.

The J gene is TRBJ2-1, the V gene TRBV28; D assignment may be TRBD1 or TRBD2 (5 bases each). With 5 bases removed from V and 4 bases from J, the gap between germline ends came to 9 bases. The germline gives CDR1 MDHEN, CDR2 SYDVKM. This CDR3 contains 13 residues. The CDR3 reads CASSAGGYNEQFF. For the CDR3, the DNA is TGTGCCAGCAGTGCTGGGGGTTACAATGAGCAGTTCTTC.

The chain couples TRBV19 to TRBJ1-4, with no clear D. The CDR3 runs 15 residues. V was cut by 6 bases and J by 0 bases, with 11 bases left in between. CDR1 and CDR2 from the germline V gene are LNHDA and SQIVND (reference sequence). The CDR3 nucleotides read TGTGCCAGTAGCAGCAGTATTGCAACTAATGAAAAACTGTTTTTT. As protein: CASSSSIATNEKLFF.

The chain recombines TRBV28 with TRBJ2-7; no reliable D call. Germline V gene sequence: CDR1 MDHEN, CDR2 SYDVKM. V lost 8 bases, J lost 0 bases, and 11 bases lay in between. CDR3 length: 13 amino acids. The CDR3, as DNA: TGTGCCAGCGCCGGGTTTAGCTCCTACGAGCAGTACTTC. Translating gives CASAGFSSYEQYF.

In DNA form, the CDR3 reads TGTGCCAGCAGTACGAGACACCTCTACGAGCAGTACTTC. Translating it yields CASSTRHLYEQYF. This rearrangement joins TRBV27 to TRBJ2-7; D remains unclear. The CDR3 sequence is 13 residues long. Germline V CDR1 and CDR2: MNHEY, SMNVEV (reference sequence). V was clipped by 5 bases and J by 3 bases, with 11 bases between them.

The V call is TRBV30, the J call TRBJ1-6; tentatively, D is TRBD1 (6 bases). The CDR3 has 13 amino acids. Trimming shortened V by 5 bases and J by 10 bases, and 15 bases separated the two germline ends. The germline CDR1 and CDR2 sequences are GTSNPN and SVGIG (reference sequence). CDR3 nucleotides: TGTGCCTGGGTCACGGACAGACGGTCACCCCTCCACTTT. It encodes CAWVTDRRSPLHF.

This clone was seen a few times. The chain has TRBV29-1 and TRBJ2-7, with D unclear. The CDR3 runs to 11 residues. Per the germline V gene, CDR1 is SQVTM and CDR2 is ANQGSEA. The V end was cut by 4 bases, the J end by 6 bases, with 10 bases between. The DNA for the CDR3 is TGCAGCGTTGGCTGGTCTGCCGAGCAGTACTTC. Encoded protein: CSVGWSAEQYF.

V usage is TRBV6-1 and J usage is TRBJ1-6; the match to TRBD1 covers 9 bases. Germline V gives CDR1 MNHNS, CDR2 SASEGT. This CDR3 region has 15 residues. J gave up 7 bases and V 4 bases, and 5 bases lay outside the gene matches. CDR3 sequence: CASSVLDRGNSPLHF. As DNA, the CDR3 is TGTGCCAGCAGTGTCTTGGACAGGGGAAATTCACCCCTCCACTTT.

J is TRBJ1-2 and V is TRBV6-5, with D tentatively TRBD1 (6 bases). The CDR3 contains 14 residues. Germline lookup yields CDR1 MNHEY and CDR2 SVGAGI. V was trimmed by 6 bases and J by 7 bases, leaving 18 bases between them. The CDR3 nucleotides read TGTGCCAGCAGCCGAATACGGCAGGGGTTTGGCTACACCTTC. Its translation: CASSRIRQGFGYTF.

The CDR3 loop is CASSLDRDRANYGYTF. In nucleotides, the CDR3 is TGTGCCAGCAGCTTGGACCGGGACAGGGCTAACTATGGCTACACCTTC. The chain uses TRBV7-8 and TRBJ1-2; 9 bases fit TRBD1. CDR1 SGHVS and CDR2 FQNEAQ come from the germline V gene. The CDR3 is made up of 16 amino acids. J gave up 0 bases and V 3 bases, and 5 bases lay outside the gene matches.

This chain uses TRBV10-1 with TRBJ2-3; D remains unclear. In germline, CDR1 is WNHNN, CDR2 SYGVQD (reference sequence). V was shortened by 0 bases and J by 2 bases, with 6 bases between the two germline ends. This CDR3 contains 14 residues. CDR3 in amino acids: CASSESGYTDTQYF. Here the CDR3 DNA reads TGCGCCAGCAGTGAGTCCGGATACACAGATACGCAGTATTTT.